These 19 T cell receptor beta chains were sequenced from one sample in a study of T-cell reconstitution after alpha-beta-depleted transplantation in children. Construction of the TCRbeta library involved unique molecular identifiers. TCRdb reprocessed the PCR reads via MiXCR and lists one record per CDR3 protein. Seen here are 250,000 to 350,000 distinct CDR3 sequences, around 9.6% observed once, and the top ten hold roughly a tenth. Sequencing used PBMCs from the stem cell graft donor, obtained from the stem cell graft. These receptors were taken from a human donor who donated a stem cell graft to a child with SCID.

This clonotype came up many times. This rearrangement joins TRBV20-1 to TRBJ2-2; 7 nucleotides match TRBD1. The CDR3 contains 14 residues. Trimming at V came to 1 base and at J to 4 bases, leaving 3 bases not matched to a gene. From germline, CDR1 is DFQATT and CDR2 SNEGSKA (reference sequence). For the CDR3, the DNA is TGCAGTGCTAGAGGGGGGACAGCCACCGGGGAGCTGTTTTTT. Its protein product is CSARGGTATGELFF.

The sample holds many counts of this clonotype. The CDR3 sequence is CASSLGLGGDTQYF. The CDR3 coding sequence is TGTGCCAGCAGTTTAGGGTTAGGGGGCGATACGCAGTATTTT. V usage is TRBV12-3 or TRBV12-4 and J usage is TRBJ2-3; 7 bases fit TRBD1. The length of the CDR3 is 14 residues. V shed 1 base and J 6 bases; nucleotides not matched to a gene: 4.

This clonotype was detected ten times or more. This chain links TRBV5-1 with TRBJ1-1; D is perhaps TRBD1 (5 bases). CDR3 length equals 16 residues. CDR1 SGHRS and CDR2 YFSETQ come from the germline V gene. The V end lost 0 bases, the J end lost 2 bases, and 14 bases lay between the germline ends. The CDR3 reads CASSLVGGVPNTEAFF. DNA of the CDR3: TGCGCCAGCAGCTTGGTTGGAGGGGTGCCAAACACTGAAGCTTTCTTT.

The sample holds many counts of this clonotype. This chain uses TRBV21-1 with TRBJ2-2. TRBV21-1 is tagged as a pseudogene. The CDR3 extends over 15 amino acids. The CDR3 sequence is CASSKRLTNTGELFF. The DNA for the CDR3 is TGTGCCAGCAGCAAACGGTTGACAAACACCGGGGAGCTGTTTTTT.

The chain joins TRBV9 to TRBJ2-6; D is undetermined. The CDR3 extends over 15 amino acids. Trimming took off 6 bases at V and 0 bases at J, with 10 bases between the two ends. Looked up from germline, CDR1 is SGDLS and CDR2 is YYNGEE. CDR3 DNA sequence: TGTGCCAGCACCCTGTCCCGCTCTGGGGCCAACGTCCTGACTTTC. Translation: CASTLSRSGANVLTF.

The CDR3 spells CAIRGNYEQYF. The DNA of the CDR3 is TGTGCCATCAGGGGGAATTACGAGCAGTACTTC. This chain connects TRBV10-3 to TRBJ2-7; D is unresolved. The CDR3 is 11 residues long. V was pared by 6 bases and J by 4 bases, with 7 bases between. Per the germline V gene, CDR1 is ENHRY and CDR2 is SYGVKD.

There are a few counts of this clonotype. The chain carries TRBV20-1 and TRBJ1-5, with D possibly TRBD1 on 6 matching bases. CDR3 length: 14 residues. Trimming pared 3 bases from V and 7 bases from J, leaving 16 bases between. The germline gives CDR1 DFQATT, CDR2 SNEGSKA (reference sequence). The CDR3, as DNA: TGCAGTGCTAGGGAAACAGGGCTGGGACAGCCCCAGCATTTT. This gives the protein CSARETGLGQPQHF.

The chain employs TRBV7-6 and TRBJ2-7; TRBD1 is a possible D gene (5 bases). Germline CDR1 reads SGHVS; CDR2 reads FNYEAQ. The CDR3 length is 13 residues. The V and J ends lost 5 bases and 3 bases respectively, with 11 bases between them. CDR3 DNA: TGTGCCAGCAGCCCAGGGCCCCTCTACGAGCAGTACTTC. It codes for CASSPGPLYEQYF.

This clonotype was counted between two and nine times. This chain connects TRBV27 to TRBJ2-1; D may be TRBD2 (7 bases). Trimming left V 2 bases short and J 3 bases short, with 14 bases between. The CDR3 length is 16 residues. CDR1 and CDR2 from the germline V gene are MNHEY and SMNVEV (reference sequence). CDR3 amino acids: CASSLGSGGGYNEQFF. CDR3 nucleotide sequence: TGTGCCAGCAGTTTAGGGTCGGGGGGCGGCTACAATGAGCAGTTCTTC.

This clonotype turned up a few times. The chain carries TRBV5-1 and TRBJ2-2; weak D call: TRBD1 (5 bases). The CDR3 length is 15 residues. With 0 bases removed from V and 5 bases from J, the gap between germline ends came to 11 bases. Germline-derived CDR1 and CDR2 are SGHRS and YFSETQ. CDR3 region: CASSLDRRATGELFF. CDR3 bases: TGCGCCAGCAGCTTGGATCGCAGGGCGACCGGGGAGCTGTTTTTT. The full variable domain, its missing parts supplied by reference TRBV5-1 and TRBJ2-2, is KAGVTQTPRYLIKTRGQQVTLSCSPISGHRSVSWYQQTPGQGLQFLFEYFSETQRNKGNFPGRFSGRQFSNSRSEMNVSTLELGDSALYLCASSLDRRATGELFFGEGSRLTVL.

V gene TRBV6-2 or TRBV6-3 combines with J gene TRBJ2-2; D is tentatively TRBD1 or TRBD2 (6 bases each). The CDR3 is 15 residues long. The germline V and J ends were trimmed by 6 bases and 4 bases, with 15 bases remaining between them. The germline V gene encodes CDR1 MNHEY and CDR2 SVGEGT. The CDR3 DNA is TGTGCCAGCAGACTAACGGGGGCCCCCACCGGGGAGCTGTTTTTT. It translates to CASRLTGAPTGELFF.

The sample holds a few counts of this clonotype. V and J are TRBV20-1 and TRBJ2-2; 15 bases map to TRBD2. V lost 1 base and J lost 5; bases outside the gene matches: 8. The CDR3 extends over 18 amino acids. Per germline, CDR1 DFQATT and CDR2 SNEGSKA (reference sequence). CDR3 bases: TGCAGTGCTAGAGCGGAAATGGGACTAGCGGGGGGTACCGGGGAGCTGTTTTTT. Encoded protein: CSARAEMGLAGGTGELFF.

This clonotype was found a few times. This sequence joins TRBV7-2 and TRBJ2-7; 11 bases match TRBD2. The germline CDR1 and CDR2 sequences are SGHTA and FQGNSA. The V gene end was trimmed by 4 bases and the J gene end by 5 bases; junction bases not matched to a gene: 7. The CDR3 loop spans 15 amino acids. CDR3 loop: CASSSPGLADHEQYF. DNA of the CDR3: TGTGCCAGCAGCTCCCCGGGACTAGCGGACCACGAGCAGTACTTC.

A remark on this clonotype: An end of the junction does not agree with germline; a read error may underlie this. The chain recombines TRBV20-1 with TRBJ2-2; D might be TRBD1 (6 bases). The CDR3 sequence is 12 residues long. The germline V gene encodes CDR1 DFQATT and CDR2 SNEGSKA (reference sequence). The CDR3 is CSADRNTGEPFF. CDR3 sequence (DNA): TGCAGTGCTGACAGGAACACCGGGGAGCCGTTTTTT.

This clonotype was detected many times. The junction shows a germline mismatch at one end, possibly a read error. V is TRBV2 and J is TRBJ2-1; the match to TRBD2 covers 7 bases. The CDR3 covers 12 residues. Germline CDR1 SNHLY, CDR2 FYNNEI. The CDR3 DNA reads as TGTGCCAGCAGTCTTACCGGGACGGGAGGTGTCTTC. It specifies CASSLTGTGGVF.

The rearrangement links TRBV7-3 to TRBJ1-1, with TRBD1 as a possible D gene (5 bases). The CDR3 is 15 residues long. Trimming shortened V by 2 bases and J by 4 bases, and 14 bases separated the two germline ends. Germline CDR1 SGHTA, CDR2 FQGTGA. The CDR3 loop is CASSLRGGVGTEAFF. Written as DNA, the CDR3 is TGTGCCAGCAGCTTACGGGGAGGGGTTGGCACTGAAGCTTTCTTT.

J is TRBJ1-2 and V is TRBV4-1; D is uncertain. The V end lost 3 bases, the J end lost 2 bases, and 16 bases lay between the germline ends. The CDR3 is 16 amino acids. Germline V gene lookup returns CDR1 MGHRA and CDR2 YSYEKL. For the CDR3, the DNA is TGCGCCAGCAGCCACGTATCGGCACCCTACAACTATGGCTACACCTTC. Translated: CASSHVSAPYNYGYTF.

As to this clonotype: It may be a read error: a sequence one base away is much more abundant. The V and J genes are TRBV12-3 or TRBV12-4 and TRBJ2-7; D is ambiguous. There are 12 residues in the CDR3. CDR3 DNA: TGTGCCAGCAGCCCTACATGGACCGAGGAGTACTTC. This sequence encodes CASSPTWTEEYF.

In its sample, this clonotype was seen many times. The gene calls are TRBV12-3 or TRBV12-4 and TRBJ1-1; D call uncertain. V gave up 5 bases and J gave up 10 bases, with 14 bases separating them. CDR3 length: 12 residues. The CDR3 loop is CASSATGGGAFF. The CDR3 DNA sequence: TGTGCCAGCAGTGCCACGGGAGGAGGAGCTTTCTTT.